The rows below give T cell receptor beta chains drawn from one sample of a study of cytomegalovirus exposure and HLA in healthy donors. Clones were read by immunoSEQ multiplex PCR, and TCRdb kept only the in-frame ones, dropping some. The data show fewer than 250,000 clones, with about nine tenths seen just once and around 1% held by the top ten. Sequenced material: PBMCs. These receptors were collected from a boy aged 2 to 10 in good health and CMV-seronegative. Each CDR3 is given with its conserved first and last residue. Each record gives: D gene, V gene, J gene, clone size, CDR3 DNA, CDR3 protein. A D gene is named only where the DNA matches it firmly. Not all rows give a size; the values are once, few, many and, for expanded clones, a class.

>.|TRBV30|TRBJ1-4|.
TGTGCCTGGAGTTATCGGGCAGGGGAAAAACTGTTTTTT
CAWSYRAGEKLFF
>.|TRBV9|TRBJ2-1|.
TGTGCCAGCAGCGTAGAGACAAGGGGTTCCTACAATGAGCAGTTCTTC
CASSVETRGSYNEQFF
>.|TRBV19|TRBJ2-7|.
TGTGCCAGTAGTTTTTCGGCAGGGGCAAACGAGCAGTACTTC
CASSFSAGANEQYF
>TRBD1|TRBV30|TRBJ1-1|.
TGTGCCTGGAGTCTGCGGGTGACAGGGGGCCGGTTGGCTGAAGCTTTCTTT
CAWSLRVTGGRLAEAFF
>.|TRBV9|TRBJ2-3|.
TGTGCCAGCAGCACCCGGACAGATACGCAGTATTTT
CASSTRTDTQYF
>.|TRBV5-1|TRBJ2-2|.
TGCGCCAGCAGCTTGTTGCGGACCGGGGAGCTGTTTTTT
CASSLLRTGELFF
>TRBD2|TRBV13|TRBJ2-5|.
TGTGCCAGCAGTTTAGCGGGAGCTCAAGAGACCCAGTACTTC
CASSLAGAQETQYF
>.|TRBV28|TRBJ2-1|.
TGTGCCAGCAGTCCAACAGGGCCGACGTACAATGAGCAGTTCTTC
CASSPTGPTYNEQFF
>TRBD1|TRBV28|TRBJ2-7|once
TGTGCCAGCAGGCCTACCGGGACAGGGGTCGAGCAGTACTTC
CASRPTGTGVEQYF
>.|TRBV6-5|TRBJ1-5|.
TGTGCCAGCAGTTACGGGCGCCATAGCAATCAGCCCCAGCATTTT
CASSYGRHSNQPQHF
>.|TRBV6-5|TRBJ1-6|.
TGTGCCAGCAGTGCGGCGGGCCCCTATAATTCACCCCTCCACTTT
CASSAAGPYNSPLHF